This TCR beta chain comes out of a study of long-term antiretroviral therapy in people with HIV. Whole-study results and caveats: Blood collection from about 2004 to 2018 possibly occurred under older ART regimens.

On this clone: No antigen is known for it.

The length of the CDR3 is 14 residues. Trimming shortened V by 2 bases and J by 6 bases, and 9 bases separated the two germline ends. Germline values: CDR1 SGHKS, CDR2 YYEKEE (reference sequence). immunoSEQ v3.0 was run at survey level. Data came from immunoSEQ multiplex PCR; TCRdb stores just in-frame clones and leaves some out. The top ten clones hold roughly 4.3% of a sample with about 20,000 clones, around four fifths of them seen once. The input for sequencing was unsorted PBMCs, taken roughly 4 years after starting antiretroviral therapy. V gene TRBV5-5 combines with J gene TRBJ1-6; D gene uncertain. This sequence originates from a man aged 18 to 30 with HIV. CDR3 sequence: CASSLEDRNSPLHF. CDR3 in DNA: TGTGCCAGCAGCTTAGAGGATCGTAATTCACCCCTCCACTTT.